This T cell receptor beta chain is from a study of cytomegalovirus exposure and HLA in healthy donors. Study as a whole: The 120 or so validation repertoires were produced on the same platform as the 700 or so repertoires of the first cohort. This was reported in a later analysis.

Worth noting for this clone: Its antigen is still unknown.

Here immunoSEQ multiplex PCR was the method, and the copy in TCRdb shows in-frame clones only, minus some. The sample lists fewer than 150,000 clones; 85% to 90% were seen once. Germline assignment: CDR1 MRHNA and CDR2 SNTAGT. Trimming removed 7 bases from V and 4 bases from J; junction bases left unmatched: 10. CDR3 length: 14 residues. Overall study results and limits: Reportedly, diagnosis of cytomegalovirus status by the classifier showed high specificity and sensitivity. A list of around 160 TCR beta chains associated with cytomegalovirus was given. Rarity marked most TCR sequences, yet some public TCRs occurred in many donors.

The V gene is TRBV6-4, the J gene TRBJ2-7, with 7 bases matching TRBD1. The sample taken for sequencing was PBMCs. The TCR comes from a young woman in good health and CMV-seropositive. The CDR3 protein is CASILQGVKYEQYF. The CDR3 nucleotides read TGTGCCAGCATACTCCAGGGGGTTAAGTACGAGCAGTACTTC.